The T cell receptor (beta chain) described here comes from a study of T-cell memory formation after mild COVID-19 listed by TCRdb under 2021. Regarding the research as a whole: TCR sequence clusters from the two donors were found to be largely donor specific. In a couple of donors, T-cell clones that expanded and contracted after mild COVID-19 were followed by sequencing TCRalpha and TCRbeta repertoires longitudinally. Two young, previously healthy adult volunteers made up the cohort, one male and one female. The study at large found these results: The second-wave clones that peaked on day 37 were not confirmed to be SARS-CoV-2 specific. Clones contracting from day 15 to 85 had balanced CD4/CD8 phenotypes, while a second wave expanding from day 15 to 37 was biased towards CD4+. Some responding clones were detected in pre-infection memory, suggesting pre-existing cross-reactive memory T cells joined the SARS-CoV-2 response. Contracting CD4+ clones appeared mostly in the CM and EM memory subsets, whereas CD8+ clones were enriched in EMRA. The study covered only two mild cases, and larger cohorts including severe cases with pre-infection samples were considered necessary.

This clonotype has just a few counts. The antigen this receptor binds is unknown. Base-call qualities are not available, and no considerably larger clone is one nucleotide away. Sequenced using an Illumina NovaSeq 6000. Using 5'RACE with constant-segment primers, TCRalpha and TCRbeta cDNA libraries were constructed, with sample barcodes and unique molecular identifiers added in the process. RNA was extracted from every sample with Trizol reagent. Libraries were amplified in two PCR steps, with a second sample barcode and Illumina TruSeq adapters added in the second step. Libraries were sequenced on an Illumina NovaSeq with 2 x 150 bp paired-end reads. The study's own analysis went as follows. Reads were demultiplexed and collapsed into UMI-guided consensus sequences with migec v1.2.7. Using mixcr v2.1.11, UMI consensuses were aligned to TRA and TRB V and J templates and then assembled into clonotypes. A clonotype was counted as expanded or contracted only if both edgeR and NoisET called the change significant, with noise models trained on biological replicates. edgeR calls used a false discovery rate-adjusted p below 0.01 and a log2 fold-change threshold of 1. As an exploratory analysis of dynamics, max-normalized trajectories of the 1000 most abundant clonotypes were examined by PCA with hierarchical clustering. Separately sequenced CD4+ and CD8+ repertoires were used to assign the CD4 or CD8 phenotype of responding clones. Through fastp at Q25 and MiXCR, TCRdb rebuilt clones from the public reads, retaining in-frame beta chains. Merged by CDR3 protein, the rows form single entries marked with the most common genes and DNA. None of the V and J calls come from the authors' own analysis; TCRdb made them. The table for this sample lists about 190,000 distinct CDR3 sequences; approximately 20% of them were counted only once. Together, the top ten hold around 2.4% of the sample.

Ficoll-Paque density gradient centrifugation was the method used to isolate PBMCs. CDR1 and CDR2, looked up from the germline V gene, are SGDLS and YYNGEE. The germline ends are 8 bases apart after V is trimmed by 3 bases and J by 5 bases. Including the terminal cysteine and phenylalanine, the CDR3 comprises 12 residues. The DNA shown is the 36-base CDR3, in frame from base 1. The chain links TRBV9 with TRBJ1-2, with an unclear D gene assignment. The sequencing sample was made of PBMCs or a T cell subset sorted from them (not recorded which). The TCR was taken from an adult woman who had mild COVID-19 (a few samples of this study predate the infection). The sample titles of this study are shuffled in the database, so cell type and time point are left out; the donor was told from shared clones. CDR3 protein: CASSGHEYGYTF. The DNA sequence is given as TGTGCCAGCAGCGGACACGAGTATGGCTACACCTTC.